The sequence of this T cell receptor beta chain was determined in a study of blood T cell repertoires in COVID-19. As for the study in general: Collection of acute and convalescent COVID-19 samples took place in the United States, Italy and Spain. Nucleic acid was either cDNA or gDNA, and it came from T cells, B-cell-depleted T cells, or PBMCs.

Measured with immunoSEQ multiplex PCR; TCRdb has only the in-frame clones, and not every one. The sample yields about 110,000 clones, more than 80% seen once. Germline CDR1 is LNHNV and CDR2 is YYDKDF (reference sequence). This CDR3 region has 18 residues. V lost 4 bases, J lost 7 bases, and 16 bases stayed unmatched. The chain employs TRBV15 and TRBJ1-5; 10 bases line up with TRBD1. The TCR originated in a woman of 80 years or more with acute or convalescent COVID-19. Sequencing was performed on peripheral blood. In DNA, the CDR3 is TGTGCCACCAGCAAGACAGGGGGCGGGGGTTCGTATAGCCAGCCCCAGCATTTT. Residues: CATSKTGGGGSYSQPQHF.